These T cell receptor beta chains were read from a single sample in a study of T cells in Graves' hyperthyroidism and ophthalmopathy. TCRdb used MiXCR to reprocess the multiplex PCR reads, holding one entry per CDR3 protein. The sample gives a few hundred thousand distinct CDR3 sequences, 12% to 15% of which show up once; about 33% is in the top ten. The sample taken for sequencing was blood. The origin of the receptors is a woman aged 50 to 60 with Graves' hyperthyroidism that later progressed to Graves' ophthalmopathy. The CDR3 runs from the conserved cysteine through the conserved F or W. Fields, in order: clone size, V gene, J gene, CDR3 length, D gene, CDR3 protein, CDR3 DNA. A D gene is named only where the DNA matches it firmly. Rows give clone size only sometimes, using once, few, many, or a class for an expanded clone.

few	TRBV7-9	TRBJ1-5	15	-	CASSPGGGRSLPQHF	TGTGCCAGCAGCCCCGGGGGGGGCCGGTCACTGCCCCAGCATTTT
many	TRBV20-1	TRBJ2-3	13	-	CSAISSFTDTQYF	TGCAGTGCTATCTCCAGCTTCACAGATACGCAGTATTTT
many	TRBV12-3/TRBV12-4	TRBJ1-5	11	-	CASSGQTTQHF	TGTGCCAGCAGTGGACAGACCACCCAGCATTTT
many	TRBV28	TRBJ2-3	15	-	CASSGRGFGTDTQYF	TGTGCCAGCAGTGGCAGGGGATTTGGCACAGATACGCAGTATTTT
few	TRBV5-1	TRBJ2-5	14	-	CASSPLGGLETQYF	TGCGCCAGCAGCCCCTTGGGAGGCCTGGAGACCCAGTACTTC
many	TRBV3-1	TRBJ1-2	14	-	CASSQEGGFYGYTF	TGTGCCAGCAGCCAGGAGGGGGGATTTTATGGCTACACCTTC
-	TRBV3-1	TRBJ2-7	16	TRBD2	CASSRSGTSYGYEQYF	TGTGCCAGCAGCCGGTCCGGGACTAGCTATGGGTACGAGCAGTACTTC
-	TRBV2	TRBJ2-2	14	TRBD1	CASSQGQGTGELFF	TGTGCCAGCAGTCAGGGACAGGGGACCGGGGAGCTGTTTTTT
many	TRBV10-3	TRBJ1-2	14	-	CAISYFTAGRGYTF	TGTGCCATCAGTTACTTTACGGCCGGCCGGGGCTACACCTTC
-	TRBV4-1	TRBJ1-2	16	-	CASSQEGGRGAYGYTF	TGCGCCAGCAGCCAAGAAGGGGGGAGGGGCGCATATGGCTACACCTTC
-	TRBV20-1	TRBJ1-4	13	TRBD1	CSASQGLNEKLFF	TGCAGTGCTTCACAGGGGCTTAATGAAAAACTGTTTTTT
many	TRBV20-1	TRBJ2-3	19	TRBD2	CSARGPSLVKDGRTDTQYF	TGCAGTGCTAGAGGCCCCTCCCTAGTAAAGGACGGGAGGACAGATACGCAGTATTTT
few	TRBV5-6	TRBJ2-1	12	-	CASSPAGDEQFF	TGTGCCAGCAGCCCTGCGGGCGATGAGCAGTTCTTC
many	TRBV30	TRBJ1-3	13	-	CAWSVGWGNTIYF	TGTGCCTGGAGTGTAGGGTGGGGAAACACCATATATTTT
many	TRBV24-1	TRBJ2-1	16	TRBD1	CATSMARDRVRNEQFF	TGTGCCACCAGTATGGCCCGGGACAGGGTCCGCAATGAGCAGTTCTTC
many	TRBV7-2	TRBJ1-1	14	-	CASRFWGRDTEAFF	TGTGCCAGCAGGTTTTGGGGCCGGGACACTGAAGCTTTCTTT
-	TRBV2	TRBJ2-2	17	TRBD1	CASSESGTGASGGELFF	TGTGCCAGCAGTGAATCCGGGACAGGGGCGAGTGGCGGGGAGCTGTTTTTT
-	TRBV24-1	TRBJ1-1	14	-	CATSDSGAGTEAFF	TGTGCCACCAGTGATAGTGGTGCCGGCACTGAAGCTTTCTTT
-	TRBV2	TRBJ1-6	16	-	CASSLTESSYNSPLHF	TGTGCCAGCAGTTTGACAGAAAGCTCCTATAATTCACCCCTCCACTTT
many	TRBV28	TRBJ2-7	16	-	CASSPQGGSGPIEQYF	TGTGCCAGCAGTCCCCAAGGGGGTAGCGGTCCTATAGAGCAGTACTTC
-	TRBV3-1	TRBJ2-2	15	-	CASSRSPRNTGELFF	TGTGCCAGCAGCCGATCACCGAGGAACACCGGGGAGCTGTTTTTT
few	TRBV7-6	TRBJ1-4	15	-	CASSPFSGELEKLFF	TGTGCCAGCAGTCCCTTTTCTGGGGAATTAGAAAAACTGTTTTTT
-	TRBV24-1	TRBJ2-3	15	-	CAASDPGASTDTQYF	TGTGCCGCCAGTGATCCCGGGGCTAGCACAGATACGCAGTATTTT
many	TRBV5-1	TRBJ2-7	14	-	CASSPPLQGGEQYF	TGCGCCAGCAGCCCCCCGCTACAGGGAGGCGAGCAGTACTTC
many	TRBV18	TRBJ2-1	15	-	CASSRSGLNYNEQFF	TGTGCCAGCTCACGGTCGGGGTTAAACTACAATGAGCAGTTCTTC
many	TRBV20-1	TRBJ1-1	15	-	CSAATGTAENTEAFF	TGCAGTGCCGCGACCGGGACGGCGGAGAACACTGAAGCTTTCTTT
many	TRBV11-2	TRBJ2-4	15	-	CASSSLPSSPNIQYF	TGTGCCAGCAGCTCCCTCCCCTCGAGCCCGAACATTCAGTACTTC